This TCR beta chain was recorded in a study of T cell changes during pregnancy in multiple sclerosis. Using immunoSEQ multiplex PCR, the repertoire was profiled, and TCRdb retains in-frame clones only, with some absent. The top ten clones hold over 0.45% of a sample with around 34,000 clones, 90% of them seen once. V was shortened by 4 bases and J by 1 base, with 7 bases between the two germline ends. The CDR3 has 13 residues. From germline, CDR1 is LNHDA and CDR2 SQIVND (reference sequence). The receptor comes from a female donor with multiple sclerosis, enrolled in a pregnancy study. The chain has TRBV19 and TRBJ2-5; D is uncertain. The sample here was CD4+ T cells from peripheral blood mononuclear cells, taken in the second trimester of pregnancy. The CDR3 DNA sequence: TGTGCCAGTAGTACGTCTATCCAAGAGACCCAGTACTTC. As protein: CASSTSIQETQYF. Looking up the rest from reference TRBV19 and TRBJ2-5 gives the full variable domain: DGGITQSPKYLFRKEGQNVTLSCEQNLNHDAMYWYRQDPGQGLRLIYYSQIVNDFQKGDIAEGYSVSREKKESFPLTVTSAQKNPTAFYLCASSTSIQETQYFGPGTRLLVL.